The 2 T cell receptor beta chains given below trace back to one sample, sequenced in a study of T cell clonality in common variable immunodeficiency. Only in-frame clones appear in the TCRdb table, and some are missing; sequencing was by immunoSEQ multiplex PCR. The sample presents about 74,000 clones, none singletons. Sequenced: peripheral blood mononuclear cells. The receptors here all came from a person between 18 and 69 years old in good health.

This clone occurred many times. The read terminates 3 residues before the CDR3 end, so the remaining end is supplied by the germline J gene. V and J are TRBV20-1 and TRBJ2-7; TRBD2 matches 11 bases. The CDR3 loop spans 15 amino acids. From germline, CDR1 is DFQATT and CDR2 SNEGSKA (reference sequence). With V trimmed by 6 bases and J by 2 bases, 9 bases remained unmatched. The CDR3 protein is CSASVPGLAAYEQYF. The DNA read from the CDR3 is TGCAGTGCAAGCGTTCCGGGACTAGCGGCCTACGAG.

This clone was seen repeatedly, ten times or more. CDR3 loop: CAIGPGSGRSGQETQYF. Partial CDR3 DNA: TGTGCCATCGGCCCGGGTAGCGGGAGATCGGGGCAAGAGACC. The genes are TRBV10-3 and TRBJ2-5; 9 nucleotides line up with TRBD2. The read gets to within 3 residues of the CDR3 end, and the germline J gene fills in the rest. Germline V gene data show CDR1 as ENHRY and CDR2 as SYGVKD. V trimming: 8 bases; J trimming: 2 bases; junction bases outside the gene matches: 15. The CDR3 totals 17 residues.